A selection of T cell receptor beta chains follows, all from one sample in a study of shared clonotypes between healthy human individuals. Here immunoSEQ multiplex PCR was the method, and the copy in TCRdb shows in-frame clones only, minus some. The top ten hold over 1.5% of the sample, which has 550,000 to 850,000 clones, about 74% seen once. The sequenced material came from memory CD4+ T cells sorted from blood. Receptors originate from a woman in her twenties or thirties in good health. The CDR3 runs from the conserved cysteine through the conserved F or W. Each record gives: J gene, D gene, clone size, V gene, CDR3 DNA, CDR3 protein. D genes are given only for firm matches. The size of a clone is reported for some rows only, either as once, few or many, or as a class for expanded clones.

>TRBJ1-3|.|.|TRBV28
TGTGCCAGCAGTTCGACCTCCCCCAGGTTTCGAAACACCATATATTTT
CASSSTSPRFRNTIYF
>TRBJ2-2|TRBD2|.|TRBV4-2
TGTGCCAGCAGCAGGGTGGGACTAGCGGGAGGTTTGGGATCCGGGGAGCTGTTTTTT
CASSRVGLAGGLGSGELFF
>TRBJ2-1|.|.|TRBV7-2
TGTGCCAGCAGCTTAGGTAGCGTCTCCTACAATGAGCAGTTCTTC
CASSLGSVSYNEQFF
>TRBJ2-7|TRBD2|.|TRBV10-2
TGCGCCAGCAGTGATTTGCGGGGGTCCTACGAGCAGTACTTC
CASSDLRGSYEQYF
>TRBJ2-1|TRBD2|.|TRBV2
TGTGCCAGCAGGCCCACTAGCGGGACATACAATGAGCAGTTCTTC
CASRPTSGTYNEQFF
>TRBJ2-2|TRBD1|.|TRBV19
TGTGCCAGTAGACTGCGACAGGGATGGGACGGGGAGCTGTTTTTT
CASRLRQGWDGELFF
>TRBJ2-7|.|.|TRBV6-5
TGTGCCAGCAGTTCAGGCCTCCTCTCCTACGAGCAGTACTTC
CASSSGLLSYEQYF
>TRBJ2-1|.|.|TRBV2
TGTGCCGAGCGGACAAATCCTTACAATGAGCAGTTCTTC
CAERTNPYNEQFF
>TRBJ1-1|.|.|TRBV5-1
TGCGCCAGCAGCCAACAGGGAGGTCCTGAAGCTTTCTTT
CASSQQGGPEAFF
>TRBJ2-7|.|.|TRBV19
TGTGCCAGTAGTCCCCAGGACTTTGATGACAACGAGCAGTACTTC
CASSPQDFDDNEQYF
>TRBJ1-1|.|.|TRBV10-1
TGCGCCAGCAGTCAAGGGTTAGACACTGAAGCTTTCTTT
CASSQGLDTEAFF
>TRBJ2-7|TRBD2|few|TRBV4-2
TGTGCCAGCAGCCAAGGACTAGCGGGAGGTGAGCAGTACTTC
CASSQGLAGGEQYF
>TRBJ2-7|.|.|TRBV2
TGTGCCAGCAAAAGGCTAGTCTACGAGCAGTACTTC
CASKRLVYEQYF
>TRBJ2-1|TRBD2|.|TRBV5-1
TGCGCCAGCAGCTACGGTGGGCTAGCGGGAGGGCCAGAGTTCTTC
CASSYGGLAGGPEFF
>TRBJ2-1|.|.|TRBV6-1
TGTGCCAGCAGTGAGCATAGCTTTAGGGGCACCTACAATGAGCAGTTCTTC
CASSEHSFRGTYNEQFF
>TRBJ1-5|.|.|TRBV27
TGTGCCAGCAGCCCCCGGGCCTCTCGGCCCCAGCATTTT
CASSPRASRPQHF
>TRBJ2-3|.|few|TRBV7-9
TGTGCCAGCAGCTTAGGCCGCGAGGATACGCAGTATTTT
CASSLGREDTQYF
>TRBJ2-4|.|few|TRBV30
TGTGCCTGGAGCCCCAGTAGCAGGGGGGGCCAGTACTTC
CAWSPSSRGGQYF
>TRBJ2-2|.|few|TRBV19
TGTGCCAGTAGTAGGACCGGGACACCAAACACCGGGGAGCTGTTTTTT
CASSRTGTPNTGELFF
>TRBJ1-3|.|.|TRBV7-2
TGTGCCAGCAGCCTCCAAACTTCGGGGGTCGGAAACACCATATATTTT
CASSLQTSGVGNTIYF
>TRBJ2-7|TRBD1|.|TRBV29-1
TGCAGCGTTGGTCATCCGGACAGGGTCCACGAGCAGTACTTC
CSVGHPDRVHEQYF
>TRBJ2-7|.|.|TRBV27
TGTGCCAGCAGCGTCCGAGAGGGTTACGAGCAGTACTTC
CASSVREGYEQYF
>TRBJ1-1|.|.|TRBV9
TGTGCCAGCAGCGCGGACAGGAACACTGAAGCTTTCTTT
CASSADRNTEAFF
>TRBJ1-2|TRBD1|.|TRBV5-1
TGCGCCAGCAGCTTTTGGACAGGTGAAGGCTACACCTTC
CASSFWTGEGYTF
>TRBJ2-1|TRBD1|few|TRBV29-1
TGCAGCGTCGCAGGACAGGGGGTTTACAATGAGCAGTTCTTC
CSVAGQGVYNEQFF
>TRBJ2-7|TRBD1|once|TRBV7-3
TGTGCCAGCAGCCCCCGGACAGGGGGCTACGAGCAGTACTTC
CASSPRTGGYEQYF
>TRBJ2-1|TRBD2|.|TRBV2
TGTGCCAGCCTTCCTAGCGGACCCTACAATGAGCAGTTCTTC
CASLPSGPYNEQFF
>TRBJ2-3|.|.|TRBV7-9
TGTGCCAGCAGCTTAGAGGAAGATACGCAGTATTTT
CASSLEEDTQYF
>TRBJ2-2|.|few|TRBV4-1
TGCGCCAGCAGCCAAGGGAGAGGCACCGGGGAGCTGTTTTTT
CASSQGRGTGELFF
>TRBJ2-1|TRBD2|.|TRBV6-6
TGTGCCAGCAGTCCTCTGGGTAGCGGGAGACCCGGTGAGCAGTTCTTC
CASSPLGSGRPGEQFF
>TRBJ1-5|TRBD1|.|TRBV28
TGTGCCAGCAGTTTTAGCCAGGGGGTTCAGCCCCAGCATTTT
CASSFSQGVQPQHF
>TRBJ2-3|TRBD2|.|TRBV2
TGTGTCAGCAGCGGGACTAGCGGGGCAGGGGGAGATACGCAGTATTTT
CVSSGTSGAGGDTQYF
>TRBJ2-7|.|.|TRBV13
TGTGCCAGCAGCTCGCCCCCCGGCGGGTACGAGCAGTACTTC
CASSSPPGGYEQYF
>TRBJ2-2|.|.|TRBV5-1
TGCGCCAGCAGCTTGTCACCAGGGAACACCGGGGAGCTGTTTTTT
CASSLSPGNTGELFF
>TRBJ2-7|TRBD1|.|TRBV2
TGTGCCAGCAGAACCGGGACAGGGTTATTACAGCAGTACTTC
CASRTGTGLLQQYF
>TRBJ1-5|.|few|TRBV7-6
TGTGCCAGCAGCTTAGTTGAGGGCAATCAGCCCCAGCATTTT
CASSLVEGNQPQHF
>TRBJ2-1|TRBD2|.|TRBV5-1
TGCGCCAGCAGCTTCCAGGGGACTAGCGGTTACAATGAGCAGTTCTTC
CASSFQGTSGYNEQFF
>TRBJ1-2|.|.|TRBV19
TGTGCCAGTAGTAACCCCGGGAACGCATACTATGGCTACACCTTC
CASSNPGNAYYGYTF
>TRBJ1-2|TRBD1|.|TRBV28
TGTGCCAGCAGTTTCCCTGTTGACAGGGAATCCTATGGCTACACCTTC
CASSFPVDRESYGYTF
>TRBJ2-1|TRBD1|.|TRBV28
TGTGCCAGCAGTAGCCTACAGGGGGCAACGGAATGGAATGAGCAGTTCTTC
CASSSLQGATEWNEQFF
>TRBJ1-3|TRBD1|many|TRBV5-4
TGTGCCAGCAGCACCCTCCAGGGGGCTACTACTGGAAACACCATATATTTT
CASSTLQGATTGNTIYF
>TRBJ2-1|.|.|TRBV5-1
TGCGCCAGCAGCTTGTCGTTCATGACTTCAAACAATGAGCAGTTCTTC
CASSLSFMTSNNEQFF
>TRBJ2-5|.|.|TRBV10-3
TGTGCCATCAGTGACCGAGAGACCCAGTACTTC
CAISDRETQYF
>TRBJ2-7|TRBD2|many|TRBV11-2
TGTGCCAGCAGCCTTCAAGCGGGGTCCCACGAGCAGTACTTC
CASSLQAGSHEQYF
>TRBJ2-3|.|many|TRBV4-1
TGCGCCAGCAGCCAAGTTAATCTAGTAAGCACAGATACGCAGTATTTT
CASSQVNLVSTDTQYF
>TRBJ2-5|.|.|TRBV18
TGTGCCAGCTCACCAGGAGGGGGAGAGACCCAGTACTTC
CASSPGGGETQYF
>TRBJ1-1|.|.|TRBV27
TGTGCCAGCAGTTTATACGGGGGGGTCACTGAAGCTTTCTTT
CASSLYGGVTEAFF